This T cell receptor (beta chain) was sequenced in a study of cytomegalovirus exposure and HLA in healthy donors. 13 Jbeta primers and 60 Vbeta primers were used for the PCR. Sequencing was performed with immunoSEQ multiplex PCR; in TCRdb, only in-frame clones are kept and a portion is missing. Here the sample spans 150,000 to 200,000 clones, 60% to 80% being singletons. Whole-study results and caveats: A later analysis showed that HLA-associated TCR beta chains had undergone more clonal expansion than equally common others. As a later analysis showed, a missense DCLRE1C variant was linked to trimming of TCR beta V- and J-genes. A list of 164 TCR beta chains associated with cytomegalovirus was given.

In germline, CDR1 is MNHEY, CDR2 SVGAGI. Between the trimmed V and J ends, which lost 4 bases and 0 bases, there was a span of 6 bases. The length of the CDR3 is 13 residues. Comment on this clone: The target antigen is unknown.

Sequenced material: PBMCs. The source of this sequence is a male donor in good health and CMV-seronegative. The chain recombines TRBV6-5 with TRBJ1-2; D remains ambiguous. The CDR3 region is CASSLETNYGYTF. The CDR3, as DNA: TGTGCCAGCAGTTTGGAGACTAACTATGGCTACACCTTC.